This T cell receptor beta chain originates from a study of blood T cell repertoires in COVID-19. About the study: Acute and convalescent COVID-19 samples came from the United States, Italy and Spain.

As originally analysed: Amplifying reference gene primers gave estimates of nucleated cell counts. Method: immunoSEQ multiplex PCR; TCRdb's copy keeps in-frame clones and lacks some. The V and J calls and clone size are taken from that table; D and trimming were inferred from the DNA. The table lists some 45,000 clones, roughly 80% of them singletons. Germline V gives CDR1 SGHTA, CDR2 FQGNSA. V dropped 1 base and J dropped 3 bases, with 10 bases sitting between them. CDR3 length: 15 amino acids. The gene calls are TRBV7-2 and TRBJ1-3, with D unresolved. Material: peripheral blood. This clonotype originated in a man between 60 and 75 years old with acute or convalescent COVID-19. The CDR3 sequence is CASSLGPTVGNTIYF. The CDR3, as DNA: TGTGCCAGCAGCTTAGGACCGACTGTTGGAAACACCATATATTTT.